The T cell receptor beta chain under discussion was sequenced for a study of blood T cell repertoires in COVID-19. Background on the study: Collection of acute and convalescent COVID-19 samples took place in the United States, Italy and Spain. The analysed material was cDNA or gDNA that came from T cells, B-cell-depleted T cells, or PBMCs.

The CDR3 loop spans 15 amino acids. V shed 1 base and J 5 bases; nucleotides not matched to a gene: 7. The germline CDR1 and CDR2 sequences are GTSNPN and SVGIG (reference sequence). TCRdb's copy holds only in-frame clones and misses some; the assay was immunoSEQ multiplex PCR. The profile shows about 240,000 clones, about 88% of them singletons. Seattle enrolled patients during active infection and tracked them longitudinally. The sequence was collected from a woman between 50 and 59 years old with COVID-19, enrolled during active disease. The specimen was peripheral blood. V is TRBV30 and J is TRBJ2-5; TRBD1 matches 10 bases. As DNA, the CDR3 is TGTGCCTGGAGTGGCGGACAGGGGGTAAGGGAGACCCAGTACTTC. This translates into CAWSGGQGVRETQYF.